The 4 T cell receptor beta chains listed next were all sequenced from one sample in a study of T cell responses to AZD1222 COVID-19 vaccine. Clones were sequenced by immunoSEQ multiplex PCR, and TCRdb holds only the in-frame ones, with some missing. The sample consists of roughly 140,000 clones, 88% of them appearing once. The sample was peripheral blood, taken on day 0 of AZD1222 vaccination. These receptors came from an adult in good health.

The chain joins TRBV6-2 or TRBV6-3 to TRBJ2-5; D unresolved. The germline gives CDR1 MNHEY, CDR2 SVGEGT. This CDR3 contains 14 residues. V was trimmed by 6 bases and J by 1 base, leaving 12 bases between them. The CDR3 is CASSPPRAQETQYF. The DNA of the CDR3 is TGTGCCAGCAGCCCCCCCCGGGCCCAAGAGACCCAGTACTTC.

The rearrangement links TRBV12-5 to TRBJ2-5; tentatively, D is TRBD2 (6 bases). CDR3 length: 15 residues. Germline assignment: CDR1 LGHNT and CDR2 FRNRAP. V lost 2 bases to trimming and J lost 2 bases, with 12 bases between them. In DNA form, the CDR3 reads TGTGCTAGTGGTTTGCATTCGGGGAGGCAAGAGACCCAGTACTTC. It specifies CASGLHSGRQETQYF.

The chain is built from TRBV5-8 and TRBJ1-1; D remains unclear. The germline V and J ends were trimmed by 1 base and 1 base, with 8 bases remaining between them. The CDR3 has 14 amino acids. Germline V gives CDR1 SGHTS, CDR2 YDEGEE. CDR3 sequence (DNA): TGTGCCAGCAGCTTGCTAGACACGAACACTGAAGCTTTCTTT. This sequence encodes CASSLLDTNTEAFF.

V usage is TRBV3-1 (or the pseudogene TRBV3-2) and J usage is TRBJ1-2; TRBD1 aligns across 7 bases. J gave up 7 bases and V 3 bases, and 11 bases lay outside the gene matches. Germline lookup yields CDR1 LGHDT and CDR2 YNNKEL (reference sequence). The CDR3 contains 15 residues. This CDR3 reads CASSQQDRAGGGYTF. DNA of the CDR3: TGTGCCAGCAGCCAGCAAGACAGGGCCGGAGGTGGCTACACCTTC.